The TCR beta chain described here comes from a study of human T cells and chemical hapten exposure. Study-wide context: Sensitization applied 2% DPC to 2 cm by 2 cm of upper inner arm skin. TCR yields per sample varied, mainly owing to small pooled library volume differences.

MiXCR was run by TCRdb on the RACE reads, yielding one entry per CDR3 protein. The table has 95,000 or so distinct CDR3 sequences, roughly a tenth seen once; the top ten hold 2% to 2.5%. The CDR3 extends over 16 amino acids. Trimming stripped 4 bases from V and 7 bases from J, with 22 bases between. CDR1 and CDR2 (germline): SGHRS, YFSETQ. Time point denoted: patch test 1, 2 weeks after DPC sensitization. Treatment meaning: therapeutic diphenylcyclopropenone sensitization with weekly scalp DPC. General study results and limits: Every donor had alopecia, and their immune response may therefore differ from healthy people's.

This clonotype was counted many times. The antigen remains unidentified. Specimen: whole blood, collected in connection with sensitization to the hapten diphenylcyclopropenone (DPC). The receptor comes from a man aged 40-49 years with alopecia areata. Some clones in this sample may be carry-over from other donors' samples. This chain links TRBV5-1 with TRBJ2-3; D might be TRBD2 (6 bases). CDR3 DNA sequence: TGCGCCAGCAGCGGAACCACTAGCCGCACACCTAATACGCAGTATTTT. Residues: CASSGTTSRTPNTQYF.